The rows below give T cell receptor beta chains drawn from one sample of a study of beta chain features in type 1 diabetes. Repertoires were generated with immunoSEQ multiplex PCR, while TCRdb's copy carries only in-frame clones and drops some. The table shows 200,000 to 300,000 clones, with about a fifth occurring only once. Sequencing was done on a sample of naive CD4+ T cells from blood. Receptor source: a woman aged 40 to 50 with type 1 diabetes. CDR3s include the opening cysteine and the closing phenylalanine or tryptophan. The order of the fields is D gene, J gene, clone size, V gene, CDR3 length, CDR3 DNA, CDR3 protein. A D gene is named only where the DNA matches it firmly. Clone size is stated in some rows and not others, as once, few, many or a class when expanded.

d_gene: -
j_gene: TRBJ2-5
abundance: few
v_gene: TRBV7-9
len: 13
CDR3nt: TGTGCCAGCAGCTTAGGGGCAGAAGAGACCCAGTACTTC
CDR3aa: CASSLGAEETQYF

d_gene: -
j_gene: TRBJ2-2
abundance: -
v_gene: TRBV29-1
len: 14
CDR3nt: TGCAGCGTTGAGGGACAAAGCGGGGCCGGGGAGCTGTTTTTT
CDR3aa: CSVEGQSGAGELFF

d_gene: -
j_gene: TRBJ2-3
abundance: -
v_gene: TRBV28
len: 17
CDR3nt: TGTGCCAGCAGTTTGGCCGCAGGAGGAGGGCTCACAGATACGCAGTATTTT
CDR3aa: CASSLAAGGGLTDTQYF

d_gene: -
j_gene: TRBJ1-2
abundance: once
v_gene: TRBV6-1
len: 13
CDR3nt: TGTGCCAGCAGCCCAGGGGTTAACTATGGCTACACCTTC
CDR3aa: CASSPGVNYGYTF

d_gene: -
j_gene: TRBJ2-7
abundance: -
v_gene: TRBV28
len: 11
CDR3nt: TGTGCCAGCAGTCGACACTACGAGCAGTACTTC
CDR3aa: CASSRHYEQYF

d_gene: -
j_gene: TRBJ1-1
abundance: few
v_gene: TRBV28
len: 14
CDR3nt: TGTGCCAGCAGTCCGCCGACACGAAACACTGAAGCTTTCTTT
CDR3aa: CASSPPTRNTEAFF

d_gene: TRBD1
j_gene: TRBJ1-1
abundance: -
v_gene: TRBV5-5
len: 14
CDR3nt: TGTGCCAGCAGCTGGGGACAGGGGAACACTGAAGCTTTCTTT
CDR3aa: CASSWGQGNTEAFF

d_gene: -
j_gene: TRBJ1-1
abundance: -
v_gene: TRBV7-3
len: 13
CDR3nt: TGTGCCAGCAGCTTTGGCATGAACACTGAAGCTTTCTTT
CDR3aa: CASSFGMNTEAFF

d_gene: TRBD1
j_gene: TRBJ1-1
abundance: -
v_gene: TRBV30
len: 14
CDR3nt: TGTGCCTGGAGTATACGGACAGGGTTCACTGAAGCTTTCTTT
CDR3aa: CAWSIRTGFTEAFF

d_gene: -
j_gene: TRBJ2-5
abundance: -
v_gene: TRBV4-3
len: 13
CDR3nt: TGCGCCAGCAGCCAAGATCGAGAGAGGACCCAGTACTTC
CDR3aa: CASSQDRERTQYF

d_gene: -
j_gene: TRBJ1-1
abundance: -
v_gene: TRBV9
len: 14
CDR3nt: TGTGCCAGCAGCGTACAGACAGCGAACACTGAAGCTTTCTTT
CDR3aa: CASSVQTANTEAFF

d_gene: -
j_gene: TRBJ2-5
abundance: -
v_gene: TRBV5-1
len: 13
CDR3nt: TGCGCCAGCAGCTCTAATCTATTGGAGACCCAGTACTTC
CDR3aa: CASSSNLLETQYF

d_gene: TRBD1
j_gene: TRBJ2-7
abundance: -
v_gene: TRBV9
len: 15
CDR3nt: TGTGCCAGCAGCGCGACAGGGGGCAGCGGGGACGAGCAGTACTTC
CDR3aa: CASSATGGSGDEQYF

d_gene: -
j_gene: TRBJ2-1
abundance: few
v_gene: TRBV15
len: 15
CDR3nt: TGTGCCACCAGCAGAGCAGGGGCAACCTACAATGAGCAGTTCTTC
CDR3aa: CATSRAGATYNEQFF

d_gene: TRBD1
j_gene: TRBJ1-4
abundance: -
v_gene: TRBV29-1
len: 12
CDR3nt: TGCAGCGTTGAACAGGGGGGTGAAAAACTGTTTTTT
CDR3aa: CSVEQGGEKLFF

d_gene: -
j_gene: TRBJ2-3
abundance: few
v_gene: TRBV4-3
len: 16
CDR3nt: TGCGCCAGCAGCCATGGTACTCTTGATAGCACAGATACGCAGTATTTT
CDR3aa: CASSHGTLDSTDTQYF

d_gene: -
j_gene: TRBJ1-1
abundance: few
v_gene: TRBV7-9
len: 15
CDR3nt: TGTGCCAGCAGCTTAGCGCGGGGGCTGAACACTGAAGCTTTCTTT
CDR3aa: CASSLARGLNTEAFF

d_gene: -
j_gene: TRBJ1-1
abundance: few
v_gene: TRBV28
len: 14
CDR3nt: TGTGCCAGCAGCACCGGACGGTCGGGAACTGAAGCTTTCTTT
CDR3aa: CASSTGRSGTEAFF

d_gene: TRBD1
j_gene: TRBJ2-7
abundance: -
v_gene: TRBV2
len: 14
CDR3nt: TGTGCCAGCAGGAGACAGGGGGCTGGCCACGAGCAGTACTTC
CDR3aa: CASRRQGAGHEQYF

d_gene: TRBD2
j_gene: TRBJ2-3
abundance: -
v_gene: TRBV7-2
len: 15
CDR3nt: TGTGCCAGCAGCTTCAAGGGAGGGCCCTCAGATACGCAGTATTTT
CDR3aa: CASSFKGGPSDTQYF

d_gene: -
j_gene: TRBJ2-1
abundance: -
v_gene: TRBV29-1
len: 14
CDR3nt: TGCAGCGTCGGGGACTTGGGAGCCTACAATGAGCAGTTCTTC
CDR3aa: CSVGDLGAYNEQFF

d_gene: -
j_gene: TRBJ2-5
abundance: few
v_gene: TRBV7-2
len: 14
CDR3nt: TGTGCCAGCAGCTTAGCCCCCGGGTACGAGACCCAGTACTTC
CDR3aa: CASSLAPGYETQYF

d_gene: TRBD1
j_gene: TRBJ1-2
abundance: -
v_gene: TRBV28
len: 16
CDR3nt: TGTGCCAGCAGTTCCCTTAGCCCGGGACAGAACTATGGCTACACCTTC
CDR3aa: CASSSLSPGQNYGYTF

d_gene: -
j_gene: TRBJ2-1
abundance: -
v_gene: TRBV6-6
len: 14
CDR3nt: TGTGCCAGCACGAGGCCGGAGTCCTACAATGAGCAGTTCTTC
CDR3aa: CASTRPESYNEQFF

d_gene: -
j_gene: TRBJ2-1
abundance: -
v_gene: TRBV7-2
len: 14
CDR3nt: TGTGCCAGCAGCTTAAGGACTACCTACAATGAGCAGTTCTTC
CDR3aa: CASSLRTTYNEQFF

d_gene: TRBD1
j_gene: TRBJ1-5
abundance: -
v_gene: TRBV2
len: 14
CDR3nt: TGTGCCAGCTGCGGGACAGGGGGCAATCAGCCCCAGCATTTT
CDR3aa: CASCGTGGNQPQHF

d_gene: -
j_gene: TRBJ1-3
abundance: -
v_gene: TRBV30
len: 13
CDR3nt: TGTGCCTGGAGTGTTACAGGAGGAAACACCATATATTTT
CDR3aa: CAWSVTGGNTIYF

d_gene: -
j_gene: TRBJ1-2
abundance: -
v_gene: TRBV9
len: 15
CDR3nt: TGTGCCAGCAGCGGAGCCCCGGGGAGGGGAAATGGCTACACCTTC
CDR3aa: CASSGAPGRGNGYTF

d_gene: TRBD2
j_gene: TRBJ2-7
abundance: -
v_gene: TRBV5-1
len: 15
CDR3nt: TGCGCCAGCAGACGACTCGGGGGGACCTACTACGAGCAGTACTTC
CDR3aa: CASRRLGGTYYEQYF

d_gene: TRBD1
j_gene: TRBJ1-2
abundance: few
v_gene: TRBV6-5
len: 15
CDR3nt: TGTGCCAGCAGCTCACCGGGACAGGGAGACTATGGCTACACCTTC
CDR3aa: CASSSPGQGDYGYTF